The next 29 T cell receptor beta chains were all read from a single sample in a study of Graves' ophthalmopathy and Graves' hyperthyroidism. RNA served as the template for amplifying TCR beta CDR3 regions. After a first-round RT-PCR with HTBI primers, a second-round multiplex PCR was run. TCRdb fed the multiplex PCR reads into MiXCR, producing one record per CDR3 protein. Counted here are just over 400,000 distinct CDR3 sequences, over 20% occurring once; the ten biggest clones make up approximately 3.2%. Sample: peripheral blood. The receptors derive from a woman aged 18 to 35 with stable Graves' hyperthyroidism.

Ten or more counts support this clonotype. The chain combines TRBV11-2 with TRBJ1-1; perhaps TRBD1 as D (5 bases). With 1 base removed from V and 4 bases from J, the gap between germline ends came to 7 bases. This CDR3 is built from 13 residues. From germline, CDR1 is SGHAT and CDR2 FQNNGV. The CDR3 DNA is TGTGCCAGCAGCTTAGGAGGGGCCACTGAAGCTTTCTTT. Translated, it gives CASSLGGATEAFF.

This clonotype was counted ten times or more. A read error may be the cause here, since a much bigger clone is one base away. The chain carries TRBV28 and TRBJ2-7; 10 nucleotides line up with TRBD2. With 11 bases clipped from V and 3 bases from J, the junction kept 13 bases outside the gene matches. CDR1 is MDHEN, CDR2 SYDVKM, per germline. CDR3 length equals 15 residues. CDR3 coding DNA: TGTGCCTGCACCCCTGGACTAGCGGAACTCTACGAGCAGTACTTC. It translates to CACTPGLAELYEQYF.

This clonotype has at least ten counts. V usage is TRBV12-5 and J usage is TRBJ2-5, with 9 bases that match TRBD1. The trim removed 6 bases at V and 1 base at J, leaving 6 bases unmatched. This CDR3 has 15 residues. Germline CDR1 is LGHNT and CDR2 is FRNRAP. DNA for the CDR3: TGTGCTAGTGGCCTGGACAGGGGACCCCAAGAGACCCAGTACTTC. This gives the protein CASGLDRGPQETQYF.

This clonotype was found many times. The junction does not match germline at one end; this may be a read error. The V call is TRBV12-3 or TRBV12-4, the J call TRBJ2-4, with D tentatively TRBD1 (6 bases). The CDR3 extends over 14 amino acids. CDR3 sequence: CASSPDSSIDIKYF. The CDR3 DNA sequence: TGTGCCAGCAGTCCGGACAGTTCGATTGACATTAAGTACTTC.

Ten or more counts support this clonotype. This sequence joins TRBV12-3 or TRBV12-4 and TRBJ1-1; no firm D call. The germline V and J ends were trimmed by 3 bases and 10 bases, with 9 bases remaining between them. The CDR3 is 11 amino acids. For the CDR3, the DNA is TGTGCCAGCAGTTTGGGAGGGATAGCTTTCTTT. Translation: CASSLGGIAFF.

This clonotype was found many times. The chain has TRBV25-1 and TRBJ2-7; D is ambiguous. CDR1 MGHDK and CDR2 SYGVNS come from the germline V gene. This CDR3 is 11 amino acids long. The V end lost 7 bases, the J end lost 7 bases, and 11 bases lay between the germline ends. Here the CDR3 reads CASKLGWEQYF. DNA of the CDR3: TGTGCCAGCAAGCTCGGTTGGGAGCAGTACTTC.

There are many counts of this clonotype. This chain connects TRBV19 to TRBJ1-2, with unresolved D. This CDR3 comprises 17 residues. Trimming shortened V by 2 bases and J by 6 bases, and 22 bases separated the two germline ends. Germline V gene data show CDR1 as LNHDA and CDR2 as SQIVND (reference sequence). The CDR3 DNA follows: TGTGCCAGTAGTATAAGAGGCAGGCCCCCGGCCGGCGATGGCTACACCTTC. Protein product: CASSIRGRPPAGDGYTF.

This clonotype was observed at least ten times. The rearrangement joins TRBV6-5 to TRBJ2-5; a weak D match, TRBD2 (6 bases). The CDR3 loop spans 18 amino acids. Germline CDR1 reads MNHEY; CDR2 reads SVGAGI. V was pared by 0 bases and J by 4 bases, with 21 bases between. The CDR3: CASSYSEVGGADRETQYF. In DNA, the CDR3 is TGTGCCAGCAGTTACTCCGAGGTCGGGGGAGCGGATCGAGAGACCCAGTACTTC.

This clonotype was detected ten times or more. The rearrangement links TRBV5-1 to TRBJ1-2; no reliable D call. The germline gives CDR1 SGHRS, CDR2 YFSETQ. The CDR3 is made up of 13 amino acids. V was shortened by 4 bases and J by 4 bases, with 11 bases between the two germline ends. The chain's CDR3 is CASSTAEGYGYTF. The DNA for the CDR3 is TGCGCCAGCAGCACAGCTGAGGGCTATGGCTACACCTTC.

This clonotype was seen ten or more times. The genes are TRBV30 and TRBJ2-2, with 9 bases that match TRBD2. The CDR3 extends over 13 amino acids. Trimming took 2 bases from V and 8 from J; bases not matched to a gene: 3. Germline V gene sequence: CDR1 GTSNPN, CDR2 SVGIG (reference sequence). This CDR3 reads CAWSSGLAGELFF. DNA of the CDR3: TGTGCCTGGAGTTCGGGACTAGCTGGGGAGCTGTTTTTT.

This clonotype was counted many times. This chain links TRBV2 with TRBJ2-7, with 10 bases identical to TRBD2. The CDR3 spans 15 residues. Germline trimming cut 7 bases from V and 4 bases from J; bases unmatched to any gene: 10. Germline loops: CDR1 SNHLY, CDR2 FYNNEI. The DNA for the CDR3 is TGTGCCAGCACTATGGGACTAGCGTCTTGGTACGAGCAGTACTTC. Its translation is CASTMGLASWYEQYF. Full variable domain (rest looked up from reference TRBV2 and TRBJ2-7): EPEVTQTPSHQVTQMGQEVILRCVPISNHLYFYWYRQILGQKVEFLVSFYNNEISEKSEIFDDQFSVERPDGSNFTLKIRSTKLEDSAMYFCASTMGLASWYEQYFGPGTRLTVT.

This clonotype has ten or more counts. The V call is TRBV7-2, the J call TRBJ2-2; 14 nucleotides line up with TRBD2. The CDR3 spans 19 residues. V trimming: 5 bases; J trimming: 0 bases; junction bases outside the gene matches: 8. Germline assignment: CDR1 SGHTA and CDR2 FQGNSA. For the CDR3, the DNA is TGTGCCAGCAGCCCACCAGGACTAGCGGGGGGCGCGAACACCGGGGAGCTGTTTTTT. Translated: CASSPPGLAGGANTGELFF.

Remarks on this clonotype: Just one base apart from a much larger clone, this may be a read error. The chain links TRBV29-1 to TRBJ2-2, with D perhaps TRBD1 or TRBD2 (6 bases each). Germline lookup yields CDR1 SQVTM and CDR2 ANQGSEA. CDR3 size: 13 residues. CDR3 protein: CSVDGGNTGELCF. The CDR3 nucleotides are TGCAGCGTTGACGGGGGCAACACCGGGGAGCTGTGTTTT.

The chain links TRBV13 to TRBJ2-5, with a possible D match to TRBD2 (6 bases). This CDR3 has 12 amino acids. CDR1 is PRHDT and CDR2 is FYEKMQ in the germline V gene (reference sequence). The V and J ends lost 3 bases and 5 bases respectively, with 7 bases between them. The CDR3 sequence: CASSLTSETQYF. The CDR3 DNA reads as TGTGCCAGCAGCTTGACTAGTGAGACCCAGTACTTC.

This clonotype has only a few counts. This chain connects TRBV6-5 to TRBJ1-2; the D is unclear. CDR1 and CDR2 from the germline V gene are MNHEY and SVGAGI. V was clipped by 2 bases and J by 4 bases, with 8 bases between them. The CDR3 totals 13 residues. CDR3 region: CASSYPGFYGYTF. The CDR3 nucleotides read TGTGCCAGCAGTTACCCGGGATTCTATGGCTACACCTTC.

This clonotype has a count of ten or more. The J gene is TRBJ2-5, the V gene TRBV7-9; D is perhaps TRBD2 (6 bases). CDR3 size: 14 residues. Germline V CDR1 and CDR2: SEHNR, FQNEAQ (reference sequence). Trimming stripped 2 bases from V and 2 bases from J, with 9 bases between. As DNA, the CDR3 is TGTGCCAGCAGCTTAAATAGCGGACAAGAGACCCAGTACTTC. Its protein product is CASSLNSGQETQYF.

This clonotype has at least ten counts. The rearrangement links TRBV7-9 to TRBJ1-1; D remains ambiguous. The CDR3 runs 11 residues. Germline V gene sequence: CDR1 SEHNR, CDR2 FQNEAQ (reference sequence). Deletions cut 1 base from V and 12 bases from J, with 9 bases between. CDR3 sequence (DNA): TGTGCCAGCAGCTTAGTGGGTACACCTTTCTTT. It is translated as CASSLVGTPFF.

V usage is TRBV6-5 and J usage is TRBJ2-6; D gene ambiguous. This CDR3 contains 17 residues. The V gene's germline CDR1 is MNHEY and CDR2 SVGAGI. V gave up 0 bases and J gave up 4 bases, with 13 bases separating them. The CDR3 is CASSYSAPSRGANVLTF. Here the CDR3 DNA reads TGTGCCAGCAGTTACTCGGCGCCGAGTAGGGGGGCCAACGTCCTGACTTTC.

There are many counts of this clonotype. This chain uses TRBV6-1 with TRBJ2-5; 7 positions agree with TRBD2. Germline CDR1 and CDR2: MNHNS and SASEGT. Trimming at V came to 9 bases and at J to 1 base, leaving 5 bases not matched to a gene. This CDR3 is built from 13 residues. The CDR3: CARLIAGQETQYF. For the CDR3, the DNA is TGTGCCAGGCTTATAGCGGGCCAAGAGACCCAGTACTTC.

This clonotype was found many times. The chain has TRBV28 and TRBJ2-5; D is possibly TRBD2 (5 bases). V was shortened by 10 bases and J by 3 bases, with 15 bases between the two germline ends. Germline-derived CDR1 and CDR2 are MDHEN and SYDVKM. This CDR3 has 13 amino acids. This CDR3 is CATLKTAEETQYF. The CDR3 bases are TGTGCCACTCTGAAAACAGCGGAAGAGACCCAGTACTTC.

This clonotype appeared many times. This chain uses TRBV29-1 with TRBJ2-7; the D is unclear. CDR3 length equals 12 residues. V lost 5 bases and J 4 bases, leaving 12 bases between the germline ends. Germline V gene sequence: CDR1 SQVTM, CDR2 ANQGSEA. The DNA for the CDR3 is TGCAGCGTTCTTGGCAGACCATACGAGCAGTACTTC. It translates to CSVLGRPYEQYF.

The chain is built from TRBV30 and TRBJ1-1; D gene uncertain. The germline gives CDR1 GTSNPN, CDR2 SVGIG (reference sequence). Trimming removed 2 bases at V and 0 bases at J, with 10 bases between. CDR3 length: 14 residues. CDR3 DNA: TGTGCCTGGAGTCCCTACCTCTTGAACACTGAAGCTTTCTTT. This codes for CAWSPYLLNTEAFF.

V and J are TRBV2 and TRBJ1-1, with 8 bases matching TRBD1. V trimming: 1 base; J trimming: 3 bases; junction bases outside the gene matches: 4. The CDR3 is 15 residues long. Germline V gene lookup returns CDR1 SNHLY and CDR2 FYNNEI. For the CDR3, the DNA is TGTGCCAGCAGTGAAGGTGCGACAGGGGACACTGAAGCTTTCTTT. As protein: CASSEGATGDTEAFF. Looking up the rest from reference TRBV2 and TRBJ1-1 gives the full variable domain: EPEVTQTPSHQVTQMGQEVILRCVPISNHLYFYWYRQILGQKVEFLVSFYNNEISEKSEIFDDQFSVERPDGSNFTLKIRSTKLEDSAMYFCASSEGATGDTEAFFGQGTRLTVV.

This clonotype was detected many times. The V gene is TRBV12-3 or TRBV12-4, the J gene TRBJ1-1; a possible D gene is TRBD1 (6 bases). V was shortened by 10 bases and J by 1 base, with 13 bases between the two germline ends. CDR3 length: 13 amino acids. Here the CDR3 reads CATSQGWNTEAFF. The CDR3 DNA reads TGTGCCACCTCACAGGGTTGGAACACTGAAGCTTTCTTT.

The sample holds many counts of this clonotype. The chain employs TRBV24-1 and TRBJ2-7; possible D gene TRBD1, 6 bases. Germline V gene sequence: CDR1 KGHDR, CDR2 SFDVKD. CDR3 size: 16 residues. Trimming pared 5 bases from V and 3 bases from J, leaving 19 bases between. The CDR3: CATSVMPWGRRYEQYF. CDR3 bases: TGTGCCACCAGTGTAATGCCATGGGGGCGCCGCTACGAGCAGTACTTC.

This clonotype was counted between two and nine times. CDR3 sequence: CATSSTGSNQPQHF. CDR3 sequence (DNA): TGTGCCACCAGCAGCACAGGAAGCAATCAGCCCCAGCATTTT. The rearrangement joins TRBV15 to TRBJ1-5; D is perhaps TRBD1 (5 bases). Germline CDR1 is LNHNV and CDR2 is YYDKDF (reference sequence). The CDR3 consists of 14 residues. V lost 3 bases and J 1 base, leaving 7 bases between the germline ends.

This clonotype has at least ten counts. J is TRBJ2-2 and V is TRBV12-3 or TRBV12-4, with 8 bases lining up with TRBD1. This CDR3 contains 17 residues. Unmatched junction bases numbered 14, after V lost 6 bases and J lost 5 bases. The DNA of the CDR3 is TGTGCCAGCAGCCCCTTTGGACAGGGAGGTTGGACCGGGGAGCTGTTTTTT. Amino acid sequence: CASSPFGQGGWTGELFF.

Ten or more counts support this clonotype. The rearrangement links TRBV7-2 to TRBJ2-4, with 7 bases identical to TRBD2. J gave up 1 base and V 6 bases, and 9 bases lay outside the gene matches. Germline lookup yields CDR1 SGHTA and CDR2 FQGNSA. This CDR3 has 16 amino acids. CDR3: CASSHVGGFAKNIQYF. DNA for the CDR3: TGTGCCAGCAGTCACGTGGGGGGGTTTGCCAAAAACATTCAGTACTTC.

Concerning this clonotype: Just one base apart from a much larger clone, this may be a read error. J is TRBJ2-7 and V is TRBV20-1; 9 nucleotides match TRBD2. Germline V gene data show CDR1 as DFQATT and CDR2 as SNEGSKA (reference sequence). The CDR3 runs to 15 residues. The chain's CDR3 is CRGYGLAGNLDEQYF. In DNA, the CDR3 is TGCAGAGGATATGGGCTAGCGGGAAATCTCGACGAGCAGTACTTC.